Only a few counts were recorded for the clone carrying this T cell receptor beta chain. Its antigen is currently unknown. With a J-beta primer mix and a sample-barcoded 5' primer, a second PCR ran roughly 6 to 11 cycles. TCRdb re-analysed the 5' RACE reads in MiXCR, keeping a single row per CDR3 protein. Of about 800,000 distinct CDR3 sequences detected, 20% to 30% appear once; the ten largest clones hold roughly 3.5%. In terms of origin and age, donors were healthy Caucasian individuals from Russia aged roughly 6 to 90. The sample originates from a study of blood T cells in healthy people across ages. Per the germline V gene, CDR1 is SGHTA and CDR2 is FQGNSA. Trimming removed 2 bases at V and 3 bases at J, with 19 bases between. The CDR3 length is 17 residues. Study observations and caveats: PBMC samples, being unsorted, prevented any conclusive comparison of naive and antigen-experienced cells. Comparison with aged donors showed that long-lived donors had more naive CD4+ cells and higher diversity.

This sample also appeared in a second study, on T cells of mothers and their children. That source reports: When the second PCR was run, its M1S primer added sample barcodes and 2-4 random nucleotides.

The chain recombines TRBV7-2 with TRBJ1-1; D is undetermined. The sequenced sample was blood. The origin of this receptor is a boy aged 5-17 years in good health. The CDR3 DNA sequence: TGTGCCAGCAGCTTATATACGACGATACTCGTTTACACTGAAGCTTTCTTT. Translating it yields CASSLYTTILVYTEAFF.